This TCR beta chain was obtained from a study of blood T cells in healthy people across ages (dated by TCRdb to between 2014 and 2017). For context, the study as a whole: In model experiments, roughly one uniquely barcoded TCR beta cDNA molecule per two T cells was captured by template switching. Four age groups were formed from the donors: young (average around 15 years), middle-aged (approximately 40), aged (around 62) and long-lived (82). Two additional independent replicas of 1 million unique cDNA reads from the same blood draw were analyzed for two donors (one aged 18 to 29 and one aged 80 or older). Age-related changes in TCR beta repertoire diversity were measured in the study by deep sequencing normalized with unique cDNA molecular identifiers. To avoid experimental bias, donors of different ages were distributed randomly across sequencing lanes.

This clonotype appeared a few times. Its antigen remains undetermined. The record has no base qualities; no much larger clone is one base away. Receptor libraries were prepared by 5' RACE. Sequencing took place on an Illumina HiSeq 2500. The second PCR ran for about 6 to 12 cycles and used a J-beta primer mix along with a sample-barcoded 5' primer. Each TCR beta cDNA molecule received a unique molecular identifier from a template-switch 5' adaptor carrying 12 random nucleotides. Each sample yielded at least 2.5 million CDR3-containing paired-end reads. All of the RNA was converted into first-strand cDNA using the Mint cDNA synthesis kit, with a TRBC-specific oligonucleotide serving as the primer. Following uracil-DNA glycosylase treatment, a first 18-cycle PCR with universal primers M1SS and BC2_uni_R was performed on all cDNA. The paper's data handling went like this. Normalization of each sample was performed by random selection of 1 million high-quality reads, each carrying a distinct molecular identifier. Reads with shared molecular identifiers were discarded instead of being binned into consensus sequences. CDR3 identification, clonotype clustering and error correction used MiTCR with a Q25 quality threshold and the strictest error-elimination algorithm. Lower-bound total TCR beta diversity was estimated with a nonparametric unseen species model using Euler transformation. TCRdb took the public reads, trimmed them with fastp at Q25, ran MiXCR for clone calling and kept in-frame beta chains. CDR3 protein duplicates are merged, each entry listing the most common genes and DNA. The V and J calls shown here were made by TCRdb, not taken from the authors' results. For this sample the table gives hundreds of thousands of distinct CDR3 sequences, of which about 21% were detected only once. The ten largest clones capture approximately 3.7% of the sample.

Overall study results and their limits: Donor CMV infection status was unknown, potentially confounding age-related changes in expanded clonotypes. The percentage of naive T cells measured by flow cytometry correlated strongly with observed TCR beta diversity. Estimates of total diversity based on one million sequenced T cells were considered lower bounds and underestimates. Compared with the aged group, the long-lived group had more naive CD4+ T cells, fewer expanded clones and increased TCR diversity, suggesting age selection. Because profiling used bulk unsorted PBMCs, naive and antigen-experienced compartments could not be compared conclusively. Observed TCR beta diversity per million T cells fell roughly linearly with age, and a significant reduction was already apparent by age about 36.

Systemically healthy Caucasian individuals from Russia, approximately 39 in total and aged about 6 to 90 years, were included as donors. Around 9.9 milliliters of peripheral blood were collected from each donor into EDTA-treated Vacutainer tubes. PBMCs were isolated by Ficoll-Paque density-gradient centrifugation, with at least 6.5 million obtained per sample. Total RNA, at least 6 micrograms per sample, was extracted from PBMCs with Trizol reagent. For every donor, flow cytometry on a PBMC aliquot measured the percentage of naive CD45RAhigh/CD27high T cells. The CDR3 holds 15 amino acids from the cysteine to the phenylalanine. Here the CDR3 DNA is all that survives: 45 bases in frame from base 1. The germline V gene gives CDR1 as SQVTM and CDR2 as ANQGSEA. V is pruned by 5 bases and J by 4 bases, leaving 7 bases of the junction without a gene match.

Here the chain combines TRBV29-1 and TRBJ2-1, with 11 middle bases fitting TRBD2. The specimen was blood. The TCR was taken from a man aged 70 or older in good health. The CDR3 is CSVPLVAGGYNEQFF. At the DNA level, the sequence is TGCAGCGTTCCCCTGGTAGCGGGAGGGTACAATGAGCAGTTCTTC.